This is a list of T cell receptor beta chains from one sample in a study of blood T cell repertoires in COVID-19. Repertoires were generated with immunoSEQ multiplex PCR, while TCRdb's copy carries only in-frame clones and drops some. This repertoire shows approximately 70,000 clones, 87% found once; its top ten account for around 3.7%. Sequenced material: peripheral blood. The receptors here all came from a woman aged 45-65 years with COVID-19, enrolled during active disease. CDR3s leave out the opening cysteine and the closing phenylalanine or tryptophan. Fields, in order: CDR3 length, V gene, CDR3 protein.

16,TRBV2,ASSEARGGGREGYGYT
9,TRBV10-1,ASSPNYEQY
12,TRBV2,ASSGLAGTYEQY
12,TRBV5-6,ASSSGTESYEQY
12,TRBV7-9,ASSIGTGNYGYT
12,TRBV5-1,ASSAGTGYNEQF
10,TRBV7-9,ASSRDFNEQF
12,TRBV7-3,ASSLGQGANVLT
14,TRBV6-5,ASSSTGPGPGNTIY
10,TRBV28,ASSLSGREQF
12,TRBV6-6,ASSTPGLYNEQY
13,TRBV11-1,ASSLGRPGAYEQY
15,TRBV15,ATSSPLGLAGADTQY
14,TRBV5-4,ASSIDLREWYNEQF
14,TRBV11-2,ASSLSLATNTGELF
12,TRBV21-1,ASSKVGVNTEAF
13,TRBV5-1,ASSFGQGGGYGYT
11,TRBV29-1,SLERHSGTEAF
11,TRBV12-3/TRBV12-4,ASSHRDDYGYT
9,TRBV2,ARQGARGAF
13,TRBV29-1,SANLRDSSTDTQY
14,TRBV5-1,ASSLAGVPTNEKLF
12,TRBV6-1,ASSDGLAGGEQY
15,TRBV28,ASSRPPRQWIYNEQF
12,TRBV3-1/TRBV3-2,ASSRDNNAGELF
12,TRBV20-1,SASRPGYGQPQH
13,TRBV18,ASNGLAGHQETQY
13,TRBV3-1/TRBV3-2,ASSRGLAGGGDQY
13,TRBV7-9,ASSLGSLDALKQF
13,TRBV5-1,ASSLETGAHSPLH
12,TRBV14,ASSHAGVTGELF
13,TRBV7-8,ASSLHGQPFYEQY
13,TRBV30,AWAGSSGRRGTQY
11,TRBV2,ATTVAGYYGYT
12,TRBV5-5,ASSLDRNTGELF
13,TRBV3-1/TRBV3-2,ASSPPAESTDTQY
12,TRBV30,AWKRRGQVEKLF
13,TRBV3-1/TRBV3-2,ASSQFSGGPYEQY
11,TRBV7-2,ASSPWGAGELF
12,TRBV5-4,ASSLRGGQETQY
10,TRBV29-1,SVEAGDRGYT
10,TRBV19,AIGTGGETQY
11,TRBV19,ASSPWLWTEAF
16,TRBV7-3,ASSLNGSSGRAMETQY
9,TRBV7-9,ASHTGNGYT
16,TRBV6-1,ASSEPYRTSGVENEQF
11,TRBV12-3/TRBV12-4,ASSSAGRQPQH
11,TRBV12-2,ASRAATNEKLF
17,TRBV28,ASERDRPKSSNPYQPQH
9,TRBV4-1,ASSRTGEQY
12,TRBV5-6,ASSFWGGDQPQH
12,TRBV6-2/TRBV6-3,ASSLGTGTHGYT
10,TRBV28,ASSPRWDIRY
11,TRBV19,ANPGHKGFGYT
12,TRBV11-2,ASSLTGGGQPQH
13,TRBV7-9,ASSLSRGVTYEQY
13,TRBV27,ASSLRRGQTNEQF
12,TRBV6-6,ASSYSGQRYEQY
15,TRBV4-2,ASSRLTSGSNTGELF
11,TRBV2,ASQQGNNQPQH